A selection of T cell receptor beta chains follows, all from one sample in a study of shared clonotypes between healthy human individuals. Using immunoSEQ multiplex PCR, the repertoire was profiled, and TCRdb retains in-frame clones only, with some absent. The data hold over a million clones, with 75% to 85% observed a single time. Specimen: memory CD4+ T cells from PBMCs. These receptors were taken from a man between 18 and 29 years old in good health. Some clones in this sample may be carry-over from other donors' samples. The CDR3 runs from the conserved cysteine through the conserved F or W. A D gene is named only where the DNA matches it firmly. The size of a clone is reported for some rows only, either as once, few or many, or as a class for expanded clones.

size: -; V: TRBV28; D: TRBD2; J: TRBJ2-5; CDR3: CASSSSGLAGYLETQYF; DNA: TGTGCCAGCAGTTCGAGTGGCCTAGCGGGATATTTGGAGACCCAGTACTTC
size: -; V: TRBV5-6; D: TRBD1; J: TRBJ1-2; CDR3: CASSLPGQGVNYGYTF; DNA: TGTGCCAGCAGCTTACCGGGACAGGGAGTGAACTATGGCTACACCTTC
size: once; V: TRBV7-8; D: -; J: TRBJ1-1; CDR3: CASSFAGTEAFF; DNA: TGTGCCAGCAGCTTTGCCGGCACTGAAGCTTTCTTT
size: -; V: TRBV2; D: TRBD1; J: TRBJ1-2; CDR3: CASRQRGQGAWGYTF; DNA: TGTGCCAGCAGACAAAGGGGACAGGGGGCGTGGGGCTACACCTTC
size: -; V: TRBV28; D: -; J: TRBJ2-7; CDR3: CASSRLFYEQYF; DNA: TGTGCCAGCAGTCGTTTATTCTACGAGCAGTACTTC
size: -; V: TRBV7-6; D: TRBD1; J: TRBJ1-2; CDR3: CASSLGQGANYGYTF; DNA: TGTGCCAGCAGCCTCGGACAGGGAGCTAACTATGGCTACACCTTC
size: -; V: TRBV4-1; D: TRBD2; J: TRBJ2-7; CDR3: CASSPGLAGGIAYEQYF; DNA: TGCGCCAGCAGCCCGGGACTAGCGGGAGGGATAGCCTACGAGCAGTACTTC
size: -; V: TRBV5-1; D: -; J: TRBJ2-3; CDR3: CASSQLASSGTDTQYF; DNA: TGCGCCAGCAGCCAATTAGCCTCCTCGGGGACAGATACGCAGTATTTT
size: -; V: TRBV5-1; D: TRBD1; J: TRBJ2-3; CDR3: CASSPGTASTDTQYF; DNA: TGCGCCAGCTCTCCCGGGACAGCAAGCACAGATACGCAGTATTTT
size: -; V: TRBV30; D: TRBD1; J: TRBJ2-7; CDR3: CAWRGTGGLYF; DNA: TGTGCCTGGAGGGGGACAGGGGGCCTCTACTTC
size: -; V: TRBV30; D: TRBD1; J: TRBJ2-2; CDR3: CAWSVQGAGELFF; DNA: TGTGCCTGGAGTGTACAGGGGGCCGGGGAGCTGTTTTTT
size: -; V: TRBV5-1; D: -; J: TRBJ1-1; CDR3: CASRLASNLNTEAFF; DNA: TGCGCCAGCAGATTGGCCAGTAACCTGAACACTGAAGCTTTCTTT
size: -; V: TRBV5-1; D: TRBD2; J: TRBJ2-1; CDR3: CASSILAGDNEQFF; DNA: TGCGCCAGCAGCATTCTAGCGGGGGACAATGAGCAGTTCTTC
size: once; V: TRBV6-6; D: -; J: TRBJ2-7; CDR3: CASSYPTQGDEQYF; DNA: TGTGCCAGCAGTTACCCCACTCAGGGCGACGAGCAGTACTTC
size: -; V: TRBV5-4; D: TRBD2; J: TRBJ2-3; CDR3: CASREVGLAGTDTQYF; DNA: TGTGCCAGCAGAGAAGTTGGACTAGCGGGCACAGATACGCAGTATTTT
size: -; V: TRBV28; D: TRBD2; J: TRBJ2-1; CDR3: CATTGGSSYNEQFF; DNA: TGTGCCACCACCGGGGGGTCTTCCTACAATGAGCAGTTCTTC
size: once; V: TRBV6-6; D: -; J: TRBJ2-7; CDR3: CASSPSRSLTYEQYF; DNA: TGTGCCAGCAGCCCTAGTCGATCTCTCACCTACGAGCAGTACTTC
size: -; V: TRBV30; D: TRBD2; J: TRBJ2-3; CDR3: CAWSVGLAGGLTVTDTQYF; DNA: TGTGCCTGGAGTGTAGGGCTAGCGGGAGGGCTGACGGTCACAGATACGCAGTATTTT
size: -; V: TRBV5-4; D: -; J: TRBJ2-5; CDR3: CASSGEQQETQYF; DNA: TGTGCCAGCAGCGGAGAACAGCAAGAGACCCAGTACTTC
size: -; V: TRBV28; D: -; J: TRBJ1-1; CDR3: CASRPGPLNTEAFF; DNA: TGTGCCAGCAGACCCGGGCCGCTGAACACTGAAGCTTTCTTT
size: -; V: TRBV5-4; D: -; J: TRBJ1-1; CDR3: CASSSRDREAFF; DNA: TGTGCCAGCAGCTCTCGAGACAGAGAAGCTTTCTTT
size: -; V: TRBV18; D: -; J: TRBJ2-7; CDR3: CASSPARHYEQYF; DNA: TGTGCCAGCTCACCAGCGCGGCACTACGAGCAGTACTTC
size: -; V: TRBV4-1; D: -; J: TRBJ2-2; CDR3: CASSRMRGQLNTGELFF; DNA: TGCGCCAGCAGCCGTATGCGGGGACAGTTGAACACCGGGGAGCTGTTTTTT
size: -; V: TRBV7-2; D: -; J: TRBJ2-1; CDR3: CASSLGSGKPNEQFF; DNA: TGTGCCAGCAGCCTCGGGTCAGGAAAGCCCAATGAGCAGTTCTTC
size: few; V: TRBV2; D: -; J: TRBJ2-7; CDR3: CASSESRHRAYEQYF; DNA: TGTGCCAGCAGTGAATCTCGTCACCGAGCCTACGAGCAGTACTTC
size: many; V: TRBV6-1; D: -; J: TRBJ2-4; CDR3: CASSDWAAGAKNIQYF; DNA: TGTGCCAGCAGTGACTGGGCGGCTGGGGCCAAAAACATTCAGTACTTC
size: -; V: TRBV27; D: TRBD1; J: TRBJ1-1; CDR3: CASSVDRGPSTEAFF; DNA: TGTGCCAGCAGTGTGGACAGGGGCCCGAGCACTGAAGCTTTCTTT
size: -; V: TRBV19; D: -; J: TRBJ2-7; CDR3: CASSRGGYEQYF; DNA: TGTGCCAGTAGTAGAGGGGGATACGAGCAGTACTTC
size: -; V: TRBV5-1; D: -; J: TRBJ1-5; CDR3: CASSTGPGQPQHF; DNA: TGCGCCAGCAGCACCGGACCGGGGCAGCCCCAGCATTTT
size: -; V: TRBV7-8; D: TRBD2; J: TRBJ2-5; CDR3: CASSPETSNQETQYF; DNA: TGTGCCAGCAGCCCAGAGACTAGCAATCAAGAGACCCAGTACTTC
size: few; V: TRBV7-2; D: TRBD1; J: TRBJ1-2; CDR3: CASSLGDRAIYGYTF; DNA: TGTGCCAGCAGCTTAGGGGACAGGGCAATCTATGGCTACACCTTC
size: -; V: TRBV6-6; D: -; J: TRBJ1-2; CDR3: CASSNKGNGRNYGYTF; DNA: TGTGCCAGCAGCAATAAGGGTAACGGACGTAACTATGGCTACACCTTC
size: -; V: TRBV7-3; D: -; J: TRBJ2-1; CDR3: CASSFNGYSYNEQFF; DNA: TGTGCCAGCAGCTTTAACGGTTACTCCTACAATGAGCAGTTCTTC
size: -; V: TRBV2; D: -; J: TRBJ1-1; CDR3: CASSQRSLRTEAFF; DNA: TGTGCCAGCAGTCAAAGGTCACTTAGGACTGAAGCTTTCTTT
size: -; V: TRBV5-1; D: -; J: TRBJ1-2; CDR3: CASSGSTSFYGYTF; DNA: TGCGCCAGCAGCGGATCGACATCTTTCTATGGCTACACCTTC
size: -; V: TRBV5-1; D: -; J: TRBJ2-1; CDR3: CASSAALGHNEQFF; DNA: TGCGCCAGCAGCGCCGCGCTAGGTCACAATGAGCAGTTCTTC
size: -; V: TRBV16; D: -; J: TRBJ2-2; CDR3: CASSPRVAANTGELFF; DNA: TGTGCCAGCAGCCCCCGGGTAGCAGCGAACACCGGGGAGCTGTTTTTT
size: -; V: TRBV10-1; D: TRBD1; J: TRBJ2-4; CDR3: CLSRRDRATSLAKNIQYF; DNA: TGCCTAAGCCGTAGGGACAGGGCAACCAGCTTAGCCAAAAACATTCAGTACTTC
size: -; V: TRBV30; D: -; J: TRBJ1-5; CDR3: CAWSVMGGQPQHF; DNA: TGTGCCTGGAGTGTAATGGGGGGTCAGCCCCAGCATTTT
size: -; V: TRBV30; D: TRBD1; J: TRBJ1-2; CDR3: CASPTGAGGYTF; DNA: TGTGCCTCGCCGACAGGGGCCGGTGGCTACACCTTC
size: once; V: TRBV28; D: TRBD1; J: TRBJ1-5; CDR3: CASRGTPGQNLYSNQPQHF; DNA: TGTGCCAGCAGAGGAACCCCGGGACAGAATCTATATAGCAATCAGCCCCAGCATTTT
size: -; V: TRBV18; D: -; J: TRBJ1-5; CDR3: CASSPDMNQPQHF; DNA: TGTGCCAGCTCACCGGATATGAATCAGCCCCAGCATTTT